What follows are 27 T cell receptor beta chains derived from one specimen sequenced in a study of cytomegalovirus exposure and HLA in healthy donors. The table came from immunoSEQ multiplex PCR; TCRdb's copy has only in-frame clones and leaves some out. The sample shows about 150,000 clones, more than 70% of them seen only once. The source material was PBMCs. Receptors originate from a human donor in good health.

This chain joins TRBV29-1 and TRBJ2-7; possible D gene TRBD1, 6 bases. CDR1 is SQVTM and CDR2 is ANQGSEA in the germline V gene. The CDR3 extends over 15 amino acids. V lost 6 bases and J lost 1, with 19 bases in between. CDR3 in amino acids: CSVGTTGRGSYEQYF. The CDR3 nucleotides are TGCAGCGTCGGAACGACAGGCCGTGGGTCCTACGAGCAGTACTTC.

J is TRBJ1-1 and V is TRBV6-6; maybe TRBD1 (5 bases). With 11 bases removed from V and 5 bases from J, the gap between germline ends came to 15 bases. Per germline, CDR1 MNHNY and CDR2 SVGAGI (reference sequence). The CDR3 is 12 amino acids. CDR3 loop: CASQGLVTEAFF. CDR3 sequence (DNA): TGTGCCTCGCAGGGTCTAGTTACTGAAGCTTTCTTT.

The V call is TRBV25-1, the J call TRBJ1-1, with 7 bases identical to TRBD1. Per germline, CDR1 MGHDK and CDR2 SYGVNS. Trimming cost V 5 bases and J 2 bases; bases outside gene matches: 5. CDR3 length: 14 amino acids. The CDR3 DNA reads TGTGCCAGCAGTAGGGGACAGTTTAACACTGAAGCTTTCTTT. Its translation: CASSRGQFNTEAFF.

This chain uses TRBV19 with TRBJ2-3, with 8 bases that match TRBD2. Germline V gene lookup returns CDR1 LNHDA and CDR2 SQIVND (reference sequence). This CDR3 has 13 amino acids. The V and J ends lost 9 bases and 4 bases, in that order; junction bases with no gene match: 6. The CDR3 DNA is TGTGCCAGCAGCGGGAGTCTCGCAGATACGCAGTATTTT. It yields the protein CASSGSLADTQYF.

This clone was counted a single time. The chain carries TRBV9 and TRBJ1-2; no clear D gene. The CDR3 has 15 residues. Per germline, CDR1 SGDLS and CDR2 YYNGEE. V shed 5 bases and J shed 3 bases, with 17 bases lying between them. The CDR3 loop reads CASSLTDAADYGYTF. The CDR3 DNA is TGTGCCAGCAGTCTTACCGACGCGGCCGACTATGGCTACACCTTC.

This clone was recorded only once. The chain carries TRBV5-1 and TRBJ1-4; D remains ambiguous. V lost 2 bases and J lost 7, with 12 bases in between. Germline CDR1 reads SGHRS; CDR2 reads YFSETQ. CDR3 length: 14 residues. The CDR3 nucleotides are TGCGCCAGCAGCTTCTCCAGTCAGGTTGAAAAACTGTTTTTT. Translating it yields CASSFSSQVEKLFF.

The chain links TRBV9 to TRBJ1-3; D gene unclear. Germline V gene lookup returns CDR1 SGDLS and CDR2 YYNGEE. The CDR3 has 12 residues. V was trimmed by 8 bases and J by 4 bases, leaving 10 bases between them. The CDR3 DNA reads as TGTGCCAGTGGCCCGCGGGGAAACACCATATATTTT. It codes for CASGPRGNTIYF.

The chain employs TRBV7-8 and TRBJ1-2; TRBD1 matches at 9 bases. The length of the CDR3 is 14 residues. Unmatched junction bases numbered 2, after V lost 2 bases and J lost 4 bases. CDR1 is SGHVS and CDR2 is FQNEAQ in the germline V gene. This CDR3 reads CASSLRDRVYGYTF. CDR3 nucleotide sequence: TGTGCCAGCAGCTTAAGGGACAGGGTCTATGGCTACACCTTC.

The chain has TRBV13 and TRBJ1-1, with D hard to call. CDR1 and CDR2 from the germline V gene are PRHDT and FYEKMQ (reference sequence). Trimming stripped 2 bases from V and 11 bases from J, with 9 bases between. CDR3 length: 11 amino acids. The CDR3 DNA is TGTGCCAGCAGCTTATATGGGAGGGCTTTCTTT. Its protein is CASSLYGRAFF.

This clone has only a few counts. The chain links TRBV4-3 to TRBJ1-6; 9 nucleotides match TRBD1. This CDR3 has 16 amino acids. The germline gives CDR1 LGHNA, CDR2 YSLEER. Losses at the gene ends were 0 bases for V and 8 bases for J; bases not matched to a gene: 5. The CDR3, as DNA: TGCGCCAGCAGCCAAGATCTGGACAGGGGACATTCACCCCTCCACTTT. Translating it yields CASSQDLDRGHSPLHF.

This sequence joins TRBV28 and TRBJ1-4; D might be TRBD1 (6 bases). CDR1 is MDHEN and CDR2 is SYDVKM in the germline V gene. The CDR3 loop spans 16 amino acids. V lost 1 base and J lost 5, with 14 bases in between. The CDR3 spells CASSLFGDTENEKLFF. The CDR3 DNA reads as TGTGCCAGCAGTTTATTTGGGGACACCGAAAATGAAAAACTGTTTTTT.

The rearrangement links TRBV12-5 to TRBJ2-2; 9 bases line up with TRBD2. CDR3 length: 16 residues. V trimming: 5 bases; J trimming: 4 bases; junction bases outside the gene matches: 8. Germline CDR1 and CDR2: LGHNT and FRNRAP. CDR3 sequence: CASGLRAGGVTGELFF. The CDR3 nucleotides are TGTGCTAGTGGTCTACGAGCGGGGGGTGTCACCGGGGAGCTGTTTTTT. The complete variable domain, with remaining parts taken from reference TRBV12-5 and TRBJ2-2, reads DARVTQTPRHKVTEMGQEVTMRCQPILGHNTVFWYRQTMMQGLELLAYFRNRAPLDDSGMPKDRFSAEMPDATLATLKIQPSEPRDSAVYFCASGLRAGGVTGELFFGEGSRLTVL.

The rearrangement links TRBV6-1 to TRBJ1-5; D is uncertain. Germline V gene sequence: CDR1 MNHNS, CDR2 SASEGT. V gave up 0 bases and J gave up 11 bases, with 8 bases separating them. This CDR3 region has 12 residues. The CDR3 coding sequence is TGTGCCAGCAGTGAAGCGAGGTTAACCCAGCATTTT. This gives the protein CASSEARLTQHF.

The gene calls are TRBV6-5 and TRBJ1-4; TRBD1 might be the D (6 bases). V lost 5 bases, J lost 5 bases, and 12 bases lay in between. Germline assignment: CDR1 MNHEY and CDR2 SVGAGI. The CDR3 loop spans 14 amino acids. CDR3 loop: CASSTGHQNEKLFF. CDR3 DNA: TGTGCCAGCAGTACGGGACACCAGAATGAAAAACTGTTTTTT.

V gene TRBV7-2 combines with J gene TRBJ1-6; 9 positions agree with TRBD1. The germline V gene has CDR1 SGHTA and CDR2 FQGNSA. The V gene end was trimmed by 7 bases and the J gene end by 9 bases; junction bases not matched to a gene: 10. The CDR3 has 15 amino acids. Written as DNA, the CDR3 is TGTGCCAGCACTGGGGGACAGGGTTTTGTTTCACCCCTCCACTTT. Encoded protein: CASTGGQGFVSPLHF.

V and J are TRBV27 and TRBJ2-6; 9 bases are shared with TRBD1. Germline V gene sequence: CDR1 MNHEY, CDR2 SMNVEV (reference sequence). The CDR3 is 19 amino acids. With V trimmed by 6 bases and J by 0 bases, 12 bases remained unmatched. The CDR3 sequence: CASRRGSDRGISGANVLTF. The CDR3 DNA sequence: TGTGCCAGCAGGCGGGGCTCGGACAGGGGCATCTCTGGGGCCAACGTCCTGACTTTC.

The chain carries TRBV13 and TRBJ2-1; the match to TRBD2 covers 7 bases. The germline CDR1 and CDR2 sequences are PRHDT and FYEKMQ (reference sequence). The J segment lost 0 bases and the V segment lost 4 bases, leaving 9 bases of the junction unmatched. The CDR3 is made up of 17 amino acids. CDR3 sequence: CASSSRGDSSSYNEQFF. In DNA form, the CDR3 reads TGTGCCAGCAGCTCCCGGGGGGACTCAAGCTCCTACAATGAGCAGTTCTTC.

The chain combines TRBV29-1 with TRBJ1-1; TRBD1 might be the D (5 bases). This CDR3 comprises 13 residues. Per germline, CDR1 SQVTM and CDR2 ANQGSEA. Trimming removed 8 bases at V and 1 base at J, with 14 bases between. CDR3 coding DNA: TGCAGCCTGAGGAAGACAGAGAACACTGAAGCTTTCTTT. Its translation is CSLRKTENTEAFF.

This clone was recorded once. This chain joins TRBV7-8 and TRBJ2-2; the D gene is possibly TRBD1 (6 bases). V was cut by 1 base and J by 3 bases, with 12 bases left in between. Per the germline V gene, CDR1 is SGHVS and CDR2 is FQNEAQ. This CDR3 is built from 16 residues. CDR3 protein: CASSLVAGVYTGELFF. CDR3 bases: TGTGCCAGCAGCTTAGTCGCAGGGGTTTACACCGGGGAGCTGTTTTTT.

The CDR3 sequence is CASSLAQVRAGYTF. The CDR3 DNA follows: TGTGCCAGCAGCTTGGCCCAAGTCAGGGCCGGCTACACCTTC. This chain connects TRBV5-6 to TRBJ1-2; weak D call: TRBD1 (5 bases). In germline, CDR1 is SGHDT, CDR2 YYEEEE. CDR3 length equals 14 residues. Trimming cost V 0 bases and J 8 bases, with 14 bases left between them.

This rearrangement joins TRBV6-4 to TRBJ2-1; D remains ambiguous. CDR1 and CDR2 (germline): MRHNA, SNTAGT. The CDR3 has 16 amino acids. The V and J ends lost 0 bases and 5 bases respectively, with 14 bases between them. The CDR3 coding sequence is TGTGCCAGCAGTGACTCCCATACGTCCCGCGACAATGAGCAGTTCTTC. Translating gives CASSDSHTSRDNEQFF.

The chain recombines TRBV30 with TRBJ2-5; 7 bases align to TRBD1. In germline, CDR1 is GTSNPN, CDR2 SVGIG (reference sequence). V shed 2 bases, J shed 4 bases, and the junction held 4 bases outside the gene matches. The CDR3 covers 13 residues. CDR3 residues: CAWSTGVRETQYF. The CDR3 DNA sequence: TGTGCCTGGAGTACAGGGGTCCGAGAGACCCAGTACTTC.

The V gene is TRBV28, the J gene TRBJ1-5; perhaps TRBD1 as D (5 bases). Germline V lookup: CDR1 MDHEN, CDR2 SYDVKM. The length of the CDR3 is 14 residues. The V end lost 11 bases, the J end lost 0 bases, and 14 bases lay between the germline ends. The CDR3 DNA reads as TGTGCCGCGGGGGGGGTTGTTAGCAATCAGCCCCAGCATTTT. Translating gives CAAGGVVSNQPQHF. Drawing the rest from reference TRBV28 and TRBJ1-5, the complete variable domain is DVKVTQSSRYLVKRTGEKVFLECVQDMDHENMFWYRQDPGLGLRLIYFSYDVKMKEKGDIPEGYSVSREKKERFSLILESASTNQTSMYLCAAGGVVSNQPQHFGDGTRLSIL.

The V and J genes are TRBV9 and TRBJ2-2; TRBD2 is a possible D gene (5 bases). The CDR3 is made up of 16 amino acids. CDR1 is SGDLS and CDR2 is YYNGEE in the germline V gene. V was trimmed by 0 bases and J by 6 bases, leaving 15 bases between them. The CDR3 nucleotides are TGTGCCAGCAGCGTAGTAGGGCCCGCGAGGGCCGGGGAGCTGTTTTTT. It encodes CASSVVGPARAGELFF.

The chain carries TRBV2 and TRBJ2-2; the match to TRBD2 covers 8 bases. There are 15 residues in the CDR3. Germline V gene data show CDR1 as SNHLY and CDR2 as FYNNEI. V shed 4 bases, J shed 5 bases, and the junction held 6 bases outside the gene matches. The CDR3 sequence is CASSAKGLETGELFF. The CDR3 DNA reads as TGTGCCAGCAGTGCTAAGGGACTAGAAACCGGGGAGCTGTTTTTT.

This clone was seen just once. The V call is TRBV5-1, the J call TRBJ1-4; a possible D gene is TRBD1 (6 bases). This CDR3 is 14 amino acids long. Trimming shortened V by 1 base and J by 8 bases, and 12 bases separated the two germline ends. CDR1 and CDR2 from the germline V gene are SGHRS and YFSETQ. CDR3 loop: CASSLFAGDEKLFF. CDR3 bases: TGCGCCAGCAGCTTGTTTGCAGGGGACGAAAAACTGTTTTTT.

The J gene is TRBJ2-7, the V gene TRBV18, with 8 bases fitting TRBD1. The CDR3 loop spans 15 amino acids. Trimming took 2 bases from V and 4 from J; bases not matched to a gene: 7. The V gene's germline CDR1 is KGHSH and CDR2 LQKENI. The CDR3 DNA sequence: TGTGCCAGCTCACCAGCTACAGGGGGAACATACGAGCAGTACTTC. Its translation: CASSPATGGTYEQYF.